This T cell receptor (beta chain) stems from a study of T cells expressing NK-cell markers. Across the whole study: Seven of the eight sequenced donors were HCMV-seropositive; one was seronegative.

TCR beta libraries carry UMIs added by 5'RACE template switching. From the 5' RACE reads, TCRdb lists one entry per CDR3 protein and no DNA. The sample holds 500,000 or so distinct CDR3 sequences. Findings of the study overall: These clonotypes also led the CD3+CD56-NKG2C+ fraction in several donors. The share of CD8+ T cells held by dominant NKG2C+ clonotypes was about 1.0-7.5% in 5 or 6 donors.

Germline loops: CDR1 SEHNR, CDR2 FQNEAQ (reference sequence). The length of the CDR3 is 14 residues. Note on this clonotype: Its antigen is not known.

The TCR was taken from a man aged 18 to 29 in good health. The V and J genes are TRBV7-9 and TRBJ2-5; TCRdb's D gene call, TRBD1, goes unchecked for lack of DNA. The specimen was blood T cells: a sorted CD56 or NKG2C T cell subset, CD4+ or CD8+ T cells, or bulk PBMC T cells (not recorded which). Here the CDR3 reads CASSLRGRKETQYF.